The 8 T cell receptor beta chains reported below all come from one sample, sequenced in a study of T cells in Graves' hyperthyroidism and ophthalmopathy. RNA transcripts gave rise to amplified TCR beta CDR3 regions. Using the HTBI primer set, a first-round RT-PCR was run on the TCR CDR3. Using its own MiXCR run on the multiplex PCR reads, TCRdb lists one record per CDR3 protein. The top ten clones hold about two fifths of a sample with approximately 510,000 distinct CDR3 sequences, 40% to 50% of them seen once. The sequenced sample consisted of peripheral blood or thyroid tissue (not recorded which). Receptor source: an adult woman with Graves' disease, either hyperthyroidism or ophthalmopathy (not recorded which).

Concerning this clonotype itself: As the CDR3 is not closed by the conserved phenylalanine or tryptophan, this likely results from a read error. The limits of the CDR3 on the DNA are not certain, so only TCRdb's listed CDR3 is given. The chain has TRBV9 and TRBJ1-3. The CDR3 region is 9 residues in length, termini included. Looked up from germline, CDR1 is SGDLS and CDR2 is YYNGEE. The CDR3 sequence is CASSVGALA.

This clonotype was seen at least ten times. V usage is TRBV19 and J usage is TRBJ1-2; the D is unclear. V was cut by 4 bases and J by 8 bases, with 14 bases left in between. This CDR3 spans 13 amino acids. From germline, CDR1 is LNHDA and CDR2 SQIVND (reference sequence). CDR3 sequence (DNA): TGTGCCAGTAGTAGGCCAGAAGATTGGGGCTACACCTTC. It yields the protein CASSRPEDWGYTF.

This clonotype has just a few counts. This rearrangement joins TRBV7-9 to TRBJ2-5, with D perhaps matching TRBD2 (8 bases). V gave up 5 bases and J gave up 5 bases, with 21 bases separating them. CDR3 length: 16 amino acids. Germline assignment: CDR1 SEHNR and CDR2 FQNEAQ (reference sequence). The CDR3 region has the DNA TGTGCCAGCAGCCCATCGGGAGGGGGCGCGAAGGAGACCCAGTACTTC. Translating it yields CASSPSGGGAKETQYF.

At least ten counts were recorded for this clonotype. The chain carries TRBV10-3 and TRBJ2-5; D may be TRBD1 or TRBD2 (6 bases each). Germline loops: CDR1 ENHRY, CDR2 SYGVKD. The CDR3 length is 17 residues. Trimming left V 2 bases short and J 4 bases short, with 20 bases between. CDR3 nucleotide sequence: TGTGCCATCAGTGAGAGGACAGTTGAACTAGCCTTAGAGACCCAGTACTTC. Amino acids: CAISERTVELALETQYF.

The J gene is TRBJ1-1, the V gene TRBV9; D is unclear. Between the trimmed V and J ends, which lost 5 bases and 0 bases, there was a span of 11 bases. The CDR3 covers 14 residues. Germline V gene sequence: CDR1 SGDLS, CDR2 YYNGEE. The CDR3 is CASSRGGLNTEAFF. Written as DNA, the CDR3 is TGTGCCAGCAGTCGGGGAGGCTTGAACACTGAAGCTTTCTTT.

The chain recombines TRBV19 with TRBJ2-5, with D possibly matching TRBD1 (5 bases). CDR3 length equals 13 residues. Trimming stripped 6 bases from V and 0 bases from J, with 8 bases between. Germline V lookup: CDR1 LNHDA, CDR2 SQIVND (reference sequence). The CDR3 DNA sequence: TGTGCCAGTAGAGGACACCACCAAGAGACCCAGTACTTC. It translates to CASRGHHQETQYF.

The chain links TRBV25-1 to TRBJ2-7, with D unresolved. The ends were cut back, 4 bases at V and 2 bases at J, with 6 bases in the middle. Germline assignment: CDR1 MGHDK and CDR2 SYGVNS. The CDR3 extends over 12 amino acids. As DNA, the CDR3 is TGTGCCAGCAGTGGTCCAACCTACGAGCAGTACTTC. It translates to CASSGPTYEQYF.

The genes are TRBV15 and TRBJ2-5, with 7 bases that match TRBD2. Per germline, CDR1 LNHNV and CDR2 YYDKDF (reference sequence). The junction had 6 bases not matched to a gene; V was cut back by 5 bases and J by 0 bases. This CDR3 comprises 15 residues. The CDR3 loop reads CATSPSAGNQETQYF. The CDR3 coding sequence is TGTGCCACCAGCCCATCAGCGGGAAACCAAGAGACCCAGTACTTC.